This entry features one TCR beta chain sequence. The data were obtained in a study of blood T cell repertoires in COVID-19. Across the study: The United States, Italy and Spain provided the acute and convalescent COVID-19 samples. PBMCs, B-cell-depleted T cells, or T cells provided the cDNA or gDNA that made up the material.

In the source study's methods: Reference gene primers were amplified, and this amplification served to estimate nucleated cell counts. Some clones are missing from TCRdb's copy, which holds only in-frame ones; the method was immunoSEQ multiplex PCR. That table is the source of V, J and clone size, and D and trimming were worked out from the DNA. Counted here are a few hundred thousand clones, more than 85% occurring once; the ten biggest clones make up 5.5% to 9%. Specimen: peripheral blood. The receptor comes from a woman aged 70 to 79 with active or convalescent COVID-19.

For the CDR3, the DNA is TGTGCCAGCAGCCTTTTAGGGGGATTGATCAACGAGCAGTACTTC. This translates into CASSLLGGLINEQYF. The chain recombines TRBV5-4 with TRBJ2-7; D is perhaps TRBD1 (6 bases). This CDR3 region has 15 residues. Germline V CDR1 and CDR2: SGHNT, YYREEE (reference sequence). Trimming left V 4 bases short and J 5 bases short, with 19 bases between.